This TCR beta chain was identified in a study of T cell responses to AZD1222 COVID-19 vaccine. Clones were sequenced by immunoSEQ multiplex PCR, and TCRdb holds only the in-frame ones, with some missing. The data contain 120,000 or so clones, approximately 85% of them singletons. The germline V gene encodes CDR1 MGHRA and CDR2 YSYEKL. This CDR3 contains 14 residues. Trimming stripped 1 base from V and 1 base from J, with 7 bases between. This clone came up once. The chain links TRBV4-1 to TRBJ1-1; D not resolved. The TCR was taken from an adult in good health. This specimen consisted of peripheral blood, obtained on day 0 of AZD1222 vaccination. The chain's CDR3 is CASSQGLRNTEAFF. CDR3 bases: TGCGCCAGCAGCCAAGGACTACGGAACACTGAAGCTTTCTTT.